This T cell receptor (beta chain) originates from a study of blood T cell repertoires in COVID-19. The cohort comprised adults aged roughly 18 to 95 years residing in 20 to 25 US areas. Clones were sequenced by immunoSEQ multiplex PCR, and TCRdb holds only the in-frame ones, with some missing. This table holds around 110,000 clones, around 84% found once. The CDR3 contains 17 residues. V lost 4 bases and J 7 bases, leaving 20 bases between the germline ends. Germline V gene lookup returns CDR1 LGHNA and CDR2 YSLEER. The chain has TRBV4-3 and TRBJ1-6; weak D call: TRBD1 (6 bases). The sample was PBMCs or T cells enriched from blood (not recorded which). The origin of this receptor is a woman in her 30s who had recovered from COVID-19. CDR3 DNA: TGCGCCAGCAGCCCCACAAGGGGGACCAACAGCAATTCACCCCTCCACTTT. It encodes CASSPTRGTNSNSPLHF.